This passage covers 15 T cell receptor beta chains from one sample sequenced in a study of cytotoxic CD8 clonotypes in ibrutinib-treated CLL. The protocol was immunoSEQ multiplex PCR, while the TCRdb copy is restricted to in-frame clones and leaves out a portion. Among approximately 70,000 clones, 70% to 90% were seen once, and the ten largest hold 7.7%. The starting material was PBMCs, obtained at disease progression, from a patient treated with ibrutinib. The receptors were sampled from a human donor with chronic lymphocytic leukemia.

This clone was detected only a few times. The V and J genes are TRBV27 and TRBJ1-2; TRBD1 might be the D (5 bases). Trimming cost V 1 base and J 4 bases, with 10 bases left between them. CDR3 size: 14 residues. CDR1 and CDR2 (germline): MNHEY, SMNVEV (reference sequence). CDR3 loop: CASSLWATGYGYTF. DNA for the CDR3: TGTGCCAGCAGTTTATGGGCCACAGGCTATGGCTACACCTTC.

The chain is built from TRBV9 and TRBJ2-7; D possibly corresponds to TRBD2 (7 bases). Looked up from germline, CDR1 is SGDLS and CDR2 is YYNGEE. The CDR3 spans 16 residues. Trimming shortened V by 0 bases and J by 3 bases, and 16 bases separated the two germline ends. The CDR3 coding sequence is TGTGCCAGCAGCGTAGGGCTGGCGGGGGCCCTCTACGAGCAGTACTTC. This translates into CASSVGLAGALYEQYF.

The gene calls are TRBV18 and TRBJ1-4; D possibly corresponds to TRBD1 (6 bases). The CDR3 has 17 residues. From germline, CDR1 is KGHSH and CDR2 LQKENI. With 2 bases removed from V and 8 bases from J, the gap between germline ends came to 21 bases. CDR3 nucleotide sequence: TGTGCCAGCTCACCATTCGCGAGGGGGGGCGCAGACGAAAAACTGTTTTTT. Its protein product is CASSPFARGGADEKLFF.

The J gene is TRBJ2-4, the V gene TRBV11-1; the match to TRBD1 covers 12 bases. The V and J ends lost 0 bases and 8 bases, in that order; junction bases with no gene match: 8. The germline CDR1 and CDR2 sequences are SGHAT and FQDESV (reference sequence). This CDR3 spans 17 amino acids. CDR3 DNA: TGTGCCAGCAGCTTAGCAGGGTCGGGACAGGGGGCTTACATTCAGTACTTC. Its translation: CASSLAGSGQGAYIQYF.

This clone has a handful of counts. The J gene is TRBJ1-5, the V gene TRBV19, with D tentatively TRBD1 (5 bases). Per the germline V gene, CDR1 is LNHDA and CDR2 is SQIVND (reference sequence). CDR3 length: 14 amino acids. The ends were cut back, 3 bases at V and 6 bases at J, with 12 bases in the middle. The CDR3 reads CASSIGQGFQPQHF. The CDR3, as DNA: TGTGCCAGTAGTATCGGGCAGGGATTTCAGCCCCAGCATTTT.

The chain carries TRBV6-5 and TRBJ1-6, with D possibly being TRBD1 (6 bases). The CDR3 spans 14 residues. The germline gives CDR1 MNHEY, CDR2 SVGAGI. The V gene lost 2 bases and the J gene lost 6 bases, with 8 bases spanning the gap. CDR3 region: CASSYAGVNSPLHF. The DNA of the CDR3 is TGTGCCAGCAGTTACGCAGGGGTTAATTCACCCCTCCACTTT.

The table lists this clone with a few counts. The CDR3 sequence is CASRYGQGKPYEQYF. The CDR3 bases are TGTGCCAGCAGGTACGGACAGGGGAAACCCTACGAGCAGTACTTC. The chain combines TRBV2 with TRBJ2-7, with TRBD1 matching over 9 bases. The V and J ends lost 6 bases and 2 bases, in that order; junction bases with no gene match: 8. This CDR3 is 15 amino acids long. Germline V lookup: CDR1 SNHLY, CDR2 FYNNEI.

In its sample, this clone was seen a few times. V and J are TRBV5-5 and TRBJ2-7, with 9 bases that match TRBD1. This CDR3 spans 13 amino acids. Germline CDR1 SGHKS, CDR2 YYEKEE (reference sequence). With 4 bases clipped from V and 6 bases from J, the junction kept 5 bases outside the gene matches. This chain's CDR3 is CASSPWTGAEQYF. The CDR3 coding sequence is TGTGCCAGCAGCCCGTGGACAGGGGCCGAGCAGTACTTC.

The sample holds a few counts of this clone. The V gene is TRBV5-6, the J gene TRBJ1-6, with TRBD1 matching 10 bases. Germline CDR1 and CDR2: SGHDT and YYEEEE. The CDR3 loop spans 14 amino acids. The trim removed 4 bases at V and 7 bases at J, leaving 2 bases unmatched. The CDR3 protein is CASSEDRGNSPLHF. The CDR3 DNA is TGTGCCAGCAGCGAGGACAGGGGGAATTCACCCCTCCACTTT.

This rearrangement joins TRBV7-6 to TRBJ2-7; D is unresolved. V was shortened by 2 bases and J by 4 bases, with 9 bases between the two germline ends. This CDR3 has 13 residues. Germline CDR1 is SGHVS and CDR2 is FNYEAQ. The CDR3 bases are TGTGCCAGCAGCTTATTCGGCGAATACGAGCAGTACTTC. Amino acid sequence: CASSLFGEYEQYF.

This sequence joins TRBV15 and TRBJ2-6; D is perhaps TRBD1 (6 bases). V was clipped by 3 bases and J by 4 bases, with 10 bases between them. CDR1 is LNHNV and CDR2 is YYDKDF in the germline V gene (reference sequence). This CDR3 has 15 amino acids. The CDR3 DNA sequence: TGTGCCACCAGCAGGGGGGCGTCAGGGGCCAACGTCCTGACTTTC. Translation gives CATSRGASGANVLTF.

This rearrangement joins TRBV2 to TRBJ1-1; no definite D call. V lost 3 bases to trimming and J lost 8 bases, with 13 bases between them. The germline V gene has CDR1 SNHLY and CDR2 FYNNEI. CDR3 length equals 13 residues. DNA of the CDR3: TGTGCCAGCAGTGATCAGAGGTCAGACGAAGCTTTCTTT. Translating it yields CASSDQRSDEAFF.

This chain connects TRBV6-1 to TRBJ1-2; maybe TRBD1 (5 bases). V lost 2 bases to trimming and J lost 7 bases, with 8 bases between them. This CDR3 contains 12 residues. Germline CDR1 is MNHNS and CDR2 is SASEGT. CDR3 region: CASSEQGRGYTF. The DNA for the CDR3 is TGTGCCAGCAGTGAACAGGGTCGTGGCTACACCTTC.

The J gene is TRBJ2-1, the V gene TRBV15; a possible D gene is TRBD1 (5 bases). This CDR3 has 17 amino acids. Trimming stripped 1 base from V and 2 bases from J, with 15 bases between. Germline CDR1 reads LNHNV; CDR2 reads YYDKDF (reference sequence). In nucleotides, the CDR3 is TGTGCCACCAGCAGAGGTCTCTTCCGACAGACCTACAATGAGCAGTTCTTC. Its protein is CATSRGLFRQTYNEQFF.

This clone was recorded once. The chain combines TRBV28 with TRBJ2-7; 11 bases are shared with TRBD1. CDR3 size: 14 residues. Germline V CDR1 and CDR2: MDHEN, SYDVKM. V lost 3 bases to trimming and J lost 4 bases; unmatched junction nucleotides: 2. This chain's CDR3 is CASSLDRGLYEQYF. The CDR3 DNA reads TGTGCCAGCAGTTTGGACAGGGGGCTTTACGAGCAGTACTTC.